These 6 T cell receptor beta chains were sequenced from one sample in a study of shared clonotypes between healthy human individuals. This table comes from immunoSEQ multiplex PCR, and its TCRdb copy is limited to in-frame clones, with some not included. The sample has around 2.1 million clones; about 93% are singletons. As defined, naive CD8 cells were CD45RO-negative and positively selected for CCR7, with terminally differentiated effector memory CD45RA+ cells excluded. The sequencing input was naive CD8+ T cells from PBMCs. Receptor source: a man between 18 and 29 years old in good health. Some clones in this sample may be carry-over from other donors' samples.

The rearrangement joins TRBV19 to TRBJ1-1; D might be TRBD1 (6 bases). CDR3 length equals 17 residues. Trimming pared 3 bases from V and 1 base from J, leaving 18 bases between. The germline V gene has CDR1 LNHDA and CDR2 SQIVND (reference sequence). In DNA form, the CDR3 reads TGTGCCAGTAGTATTAGGGAGTGGGGGGCACGGAACACTGAAGCTTTCTTT. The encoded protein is CASSIREWGARNTEAFF.

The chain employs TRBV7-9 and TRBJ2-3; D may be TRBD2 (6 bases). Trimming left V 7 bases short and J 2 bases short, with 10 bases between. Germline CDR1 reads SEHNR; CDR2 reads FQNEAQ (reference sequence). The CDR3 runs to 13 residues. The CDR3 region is CASIAAYTDTQYF. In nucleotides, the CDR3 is TGTGCCAGCATAGCGGCTTACACAGATACGCAGTATTTT.

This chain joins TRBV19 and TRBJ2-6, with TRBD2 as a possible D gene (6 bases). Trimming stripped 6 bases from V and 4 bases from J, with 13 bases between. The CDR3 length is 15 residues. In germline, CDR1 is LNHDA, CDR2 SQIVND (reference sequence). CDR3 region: CASRDPGEGANVLTF. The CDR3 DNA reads TGTGCCAGTAGGGACCCGGGGGAAGGGGCCAACGTCCTGACTTTC. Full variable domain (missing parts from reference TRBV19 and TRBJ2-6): DGGITQSPKYLFRKEGQNVTLSCEQNLNHDAMYWYRQDPGQGLRLIYYSQIVNDFQKGDIAEGYSVSREKKESFPLTVTSAQKNPTAFYLCASRDPGEGANVLTFGAGSRLTVL.

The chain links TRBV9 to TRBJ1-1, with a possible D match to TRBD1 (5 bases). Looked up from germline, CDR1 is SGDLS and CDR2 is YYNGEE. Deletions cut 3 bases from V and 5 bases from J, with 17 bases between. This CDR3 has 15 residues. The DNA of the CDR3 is TGTGCCAGCAGCGGTGGACACGCAGGTGGGACTGAAGCTTTCTTT. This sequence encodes CASSGGHAGGTEAFF.

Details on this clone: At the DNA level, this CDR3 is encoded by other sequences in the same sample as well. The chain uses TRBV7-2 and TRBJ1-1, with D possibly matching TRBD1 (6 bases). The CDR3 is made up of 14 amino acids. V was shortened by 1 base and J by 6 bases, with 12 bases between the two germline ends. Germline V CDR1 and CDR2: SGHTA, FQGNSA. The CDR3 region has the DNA TGTGCCAGCAGCTTAGTTGGCAGGGGTGCTGAAGCTTTCTTT. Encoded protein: CASSLVGRGAEAFF.

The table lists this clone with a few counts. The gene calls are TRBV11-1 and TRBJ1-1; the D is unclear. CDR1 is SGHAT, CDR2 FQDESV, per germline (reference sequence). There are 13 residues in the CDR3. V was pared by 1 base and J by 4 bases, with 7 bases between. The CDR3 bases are TGTGCCAGCAGCTTAGGCTCCGGCACTGAAGCTTTCTTT. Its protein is CASSLGSGTEAFF.